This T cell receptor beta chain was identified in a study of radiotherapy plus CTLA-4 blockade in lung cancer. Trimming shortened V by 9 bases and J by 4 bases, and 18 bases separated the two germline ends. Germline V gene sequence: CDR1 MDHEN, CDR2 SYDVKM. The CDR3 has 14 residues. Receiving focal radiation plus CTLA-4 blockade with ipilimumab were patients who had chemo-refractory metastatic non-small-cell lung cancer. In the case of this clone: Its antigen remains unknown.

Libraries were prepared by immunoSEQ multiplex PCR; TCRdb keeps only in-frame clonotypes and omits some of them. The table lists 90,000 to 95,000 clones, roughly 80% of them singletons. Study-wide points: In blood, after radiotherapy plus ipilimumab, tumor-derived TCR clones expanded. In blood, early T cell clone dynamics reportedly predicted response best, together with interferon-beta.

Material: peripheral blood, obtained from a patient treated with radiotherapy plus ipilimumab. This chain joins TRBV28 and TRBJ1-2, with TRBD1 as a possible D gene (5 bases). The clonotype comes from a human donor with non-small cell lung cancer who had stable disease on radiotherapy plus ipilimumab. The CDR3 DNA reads TGTGCCAGTGAGCTCTTTCAGGGAGCCTATGGCTACACCTTC. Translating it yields CASELFQGAYGYTF.